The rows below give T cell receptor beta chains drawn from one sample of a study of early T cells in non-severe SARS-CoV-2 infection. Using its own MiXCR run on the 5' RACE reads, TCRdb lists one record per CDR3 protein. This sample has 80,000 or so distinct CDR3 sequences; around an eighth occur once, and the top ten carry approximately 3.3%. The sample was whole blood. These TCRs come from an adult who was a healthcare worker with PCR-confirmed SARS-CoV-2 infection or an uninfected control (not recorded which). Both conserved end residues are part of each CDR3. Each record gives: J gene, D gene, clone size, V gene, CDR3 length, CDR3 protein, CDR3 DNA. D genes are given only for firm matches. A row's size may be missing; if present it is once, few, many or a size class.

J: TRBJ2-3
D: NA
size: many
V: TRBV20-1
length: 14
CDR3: CSARLVWPEDTQYF
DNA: TGCAGTGCTCGACTTGTGTGGCCGGAGGATACGCAGTATTTT

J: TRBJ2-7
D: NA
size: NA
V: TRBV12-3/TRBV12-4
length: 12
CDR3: CASSPQGYEQYF
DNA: TGTGCCAGCAGTCCCCAGGGGTACGAGCAGTACTTC

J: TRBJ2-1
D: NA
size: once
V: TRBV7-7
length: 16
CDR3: CASSQSQTRKYNEQFF
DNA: TGTGCTAGCAGCCAATCCCAGACAAGAAAATACAATGAGCAGTTCTTC

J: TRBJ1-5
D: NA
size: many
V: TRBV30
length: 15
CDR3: CAWSVRGMGNQPQHF
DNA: TGTGCCTGGAGTGTAAGGGGAATGGGCAATCAGCCCCAGCATTTT

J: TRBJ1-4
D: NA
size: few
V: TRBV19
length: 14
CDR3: CASSDYGTSEKLFF
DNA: TGTGCCAGTAGTGACTACGGGACCTCTGAAAAACTGTTTTTT

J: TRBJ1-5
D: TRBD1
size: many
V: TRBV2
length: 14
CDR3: CASSDDRAVQPQHF
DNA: TGTGCCAGCAGTGACGACAGGGCCGTTCAGCCCCAGCATTTT

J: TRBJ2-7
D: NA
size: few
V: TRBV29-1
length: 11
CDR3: CSVDQDLEQYF
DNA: TGCAGCGTTGACCAGGACTTAGAGCAGTACTTC

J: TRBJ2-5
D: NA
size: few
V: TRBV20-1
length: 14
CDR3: CSARDAYKSETQYF
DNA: TGCAGTGCTAGAGATGCGTACAAGAGCGAGACCCAGTACTTC

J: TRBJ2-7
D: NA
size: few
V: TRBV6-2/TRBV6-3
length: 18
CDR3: CASSYSPYSPTSPYEQYF
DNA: TGTGCCAGCAGTTACTCCCCCTACAGTCCTACCTCACCCTACGAGCAGTACTTC

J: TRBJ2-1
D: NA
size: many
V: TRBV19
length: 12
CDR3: CASSIGVNEQFF
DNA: TGTGCCAGTAGTATAGGGGTGAATGAGCAGTTCTTC

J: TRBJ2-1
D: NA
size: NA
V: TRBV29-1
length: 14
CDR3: CSVDFGSSYNEQFF
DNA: TGCAGCGTTGATTTTGGGAGCTCCTACAATGAGCAGTTCTTC

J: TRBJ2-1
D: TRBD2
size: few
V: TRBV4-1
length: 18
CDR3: CASSQTSGRMSSYNEQFF
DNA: TGCGCCAGCAGCCAAACTAGCGGGAGGATGAGCTCCTACAATGAGCAGTTCTTC

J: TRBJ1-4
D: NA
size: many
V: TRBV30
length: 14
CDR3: CAWTEGWRLEKLFF
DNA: TGTGCCTGGACCGAGGGATGGCGCCTTGAAAAACTGTTTTTT

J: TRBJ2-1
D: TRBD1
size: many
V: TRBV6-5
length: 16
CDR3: CASSPSGQGSYNEQFF
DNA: TGTGCCAGCAGTCCGTCGGGACAGGGGTCCTACAATGAGCAGTTCTTC

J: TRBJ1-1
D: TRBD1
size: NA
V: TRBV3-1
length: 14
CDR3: CASSPTGGKGEAFF
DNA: TGTGCCAGCAGCCCGACAGGGGGCAAAGGGGAAGCTTTCTTT

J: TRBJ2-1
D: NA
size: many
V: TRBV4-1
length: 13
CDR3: CASSLHQLNEQFF
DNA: TGCGCCAGCAGCCTCCACCAATTGAATGAGCAGTTCTTC

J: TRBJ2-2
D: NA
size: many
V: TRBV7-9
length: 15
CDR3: CASSLGAGPTGELFF
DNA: TGTGCCAGCAGCTTAGGCGCAGGGCCCACCGGGGAGCTGTTTTTT

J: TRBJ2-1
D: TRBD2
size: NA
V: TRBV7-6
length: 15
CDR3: CASSLLAGVYNEQFF
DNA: TGTGCCAGCAGCTTGCTCGCGGGAGTCTACAATGAGCAGTTCTTC

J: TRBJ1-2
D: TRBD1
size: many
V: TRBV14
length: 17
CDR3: CASSQARSGTGWNGYTF
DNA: TGTGCCAGCAGCCAAGCCCGCTCCGGGACAGGGTGGAATGGCTACACCTTC

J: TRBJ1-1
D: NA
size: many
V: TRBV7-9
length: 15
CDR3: CASSYYTGTNTEAFF
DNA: TGTGCCAGCAGCTACTACACAGGGACGAACACTGAAGCTTTCTTT

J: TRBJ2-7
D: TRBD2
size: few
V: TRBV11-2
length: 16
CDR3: CASSRKASGRDYEQYF
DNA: TGTGCCAGCAGTCGGAAAGCTAGCGGGAGGGACTACGAGCAGTACTTC

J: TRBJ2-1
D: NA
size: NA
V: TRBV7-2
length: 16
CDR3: CASSLGQGTQYNEQFF
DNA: TGTGCCAGCAGCTTGGGCCAGGGGACTCAATACAATGAGCAGTTCTTC

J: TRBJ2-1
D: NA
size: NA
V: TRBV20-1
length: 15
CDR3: CSARDPQSTTVEQFF
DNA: TGCAGTGCTAGAGATCCACAGTCTACTACCGTTGAGCAGTTCTTC

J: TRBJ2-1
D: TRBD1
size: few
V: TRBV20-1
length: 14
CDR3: CSVIPGQGYNEQFF
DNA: TGCAGTGTTATCCCGGGACAGGGTTACAATGAGCAGTTCTTC

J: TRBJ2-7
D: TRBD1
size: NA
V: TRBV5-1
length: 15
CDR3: CASSLRDRGADEQYF
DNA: TGCGCCAGCAGCTTGAGGGACAGGGGGGCCGACGAGCAGTACTTC

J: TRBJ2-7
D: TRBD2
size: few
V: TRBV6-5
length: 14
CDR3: CASNQLAGGDKQYF
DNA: TGTGCCAGCAATCAACTAGCGGGAGGGGACAAGCAGTACTTC

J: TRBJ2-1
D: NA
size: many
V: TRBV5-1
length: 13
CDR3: CASSLDYYNEQFF
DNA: TGCGCCAGCAGCTTGGACTACTACAATGAGCAGTTCTTC

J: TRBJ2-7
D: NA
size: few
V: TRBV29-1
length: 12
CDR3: CSVEFSSYEQYF
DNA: TGCAGCGTTGAATTTAGCTCCTACGAGCAGTACTTC

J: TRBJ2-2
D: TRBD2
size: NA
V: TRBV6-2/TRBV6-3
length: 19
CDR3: CASSYSISSGGLNTGELFF
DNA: TGTGCCAGCAGTTACTCGATATCTAGCGGGGGTCTGAACACCGGGGAGCTGTTTTTT

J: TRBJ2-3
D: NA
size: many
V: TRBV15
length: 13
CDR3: CATSRDLGDTQYF
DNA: TGTGCCACCAGCAGAGATCTAGGAGATACGCAGTATTTT

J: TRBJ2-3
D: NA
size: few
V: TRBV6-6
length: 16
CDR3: CASRPWGAVDTDTQFF
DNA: TGTGCCAGCAGACCCTGGGGGGCCGTGGACACAGATACGCAGTTTTTT